This T cell receptor beta chain was recovered during a study of cytomegalovirus exposure and HLA in healthy donors. Broader study findings: Generally TCR sequences proved uncommon, though certain public TCRs appeared in numerous donors. The study designated 150 or so TCR beta chains cytomegalovirus-associated. It was reportedly the case that the classifier diagnosed cytomegalovirus status with high specificity and sensitivity.

The donors were members of the approximately 120-subject validation cohort (separate from the roughly 670-subject first cohort). The repertoire was sequenced with immunoSEQ multiplex PCR; TCRdb's copy has only in-frame clones and lacks some. The sample has approximately 300,000 clones; roughly 90% are singletons. The CDR3 has 16 residues. Germline trimming cut 4 bases from V and 4 bases from J; bases unmatched to any gene: 7. Germline values: CDR1 LNHDA, CDR2 SQIVND (reference sequence). As regards this clone: The antigen is undetermined.

The source is a young woman in good health and CMV-seronegative. The rearrangement links TRBV19 to TRBJ2-2, with 9 bases aligning to TRBD1. Sequencing used PBMCs. CDR3 residues: CASSTRTGVLTGELFF. CDR3 in DNA: TGTGCCAGTAGTACCCGGACAGGGGTCCTCACCGGGGAGCTGTTTTTT.